This T cell receptor (beta chain) emerged from a study of T cell responses to AZD1222 COVID-19 vaccine. Study-level background: Second-dose groups at about 4 or about 12 weeks were pooled.

The CDR3 is 12 residues long. V lost 2 bases and J lost 0, with 5 bases in between. Germline V CDR1 and CDR2: GTSNPN, SVGIG (reference sequence). General study results and limits: Females made up more of the donors, who were largely white British, and clonal diversity may have come out too low. With two AZD1222 doses given, Spike-specific TCR breadth and depth both rose. Repertoire sampling was restricted to post-peak T cell response timepoints.

Produced via immunoSEQ multiplex PCR; TCRdb's table is partial and in-frame only. The sample has roughly 70,000 clones, approximately 90% seen once. By proportion, this clone is medium-sized (0.01 to 0.1%). Its antigen is unknown. This material consisted of peripheral blood, taken on day 0 of AZD1222 vaccination. J is TRBJ2-7 and V is TRBV30, with D hard to call. This clonotype originated in an adult in good health. The CDR3 DNA follows: TGTGCCTGGAGTTCAGGCTCCTACGAGCAGTACTTC. Amino acids: CAWSSGSYEQYF.